The T cell receptor (beta chain) under discussion was sequenced for a study of CD8+CD57+ T cells in acquired aplastic anemia. Turning to the study itself: Isolated CD4+ and CD8+ cells, once sorted, yielded DNA averaging roughly 3.2 ug.

Ten or more counts support this clonotype. Its antigen is unidentified. V was shortened by 1 base and J by 0 bases, with 12 bases between the two germline ends. Germline assignment: CDR1 SGHTA and CDR2 FQGNSA. The CDR3 has 16 residues. Genomic DNA was employed as the template in profiling TCR beta VDJ and CDR3. TCRdb ran MiXCR on the reads and lists one entry per CDR3 protein. This sample carries roughly 200,000 distinct CDR3 sequences, about 60% of them seen once, and the ten largest clones take roughly 46%. For sequencing, patients were chosen who had shown expansion of CD8+CD57+ cells by flow cytometry. No therapy had been given to the patients at the time of blood sampling. Notes on the study in general: Patient and control CD8+ Simpson's diversity was not significantly different. The study identified about 30 CD8+ CDR3 sequences shared by patients and controls.

The sequence came from a human donor with aplastic anemia. The gene calls are TRBV7-2 and TRBJ1-1; D remains ambiguous. Sequencing was done on a sample of sorted CD4+, CD8+, or CD8+CD57+ T cells (not recorded which) from PBMCs. The CDR3 region is CASSLGSRIMNTEAFF. CDR3 bases: TGTGCCAGCAGCTTAGGAAGCCGGATCATGAACACTGAAGCTTTCTTT.